This record looks at one TCR beta chain sequence and its context. Primers for the PCR totalled 60 Vbeta and 13 Jbeta. Produced via immunoSEQ multiplex PCR; TCRdb's table is partial and in-frame only. The sample lists approximately 100,000 clones; around 74% were seen once. The data stem from a study of cytomegalovirus exposure and HLA in healthy donors. CDR3 size: 17 residues. V lost 4 bases and J lost 5; bases outside the gene matches: 9. CDR1 and CDR2 from the germline V gene are MDHEN and SYDVKM. Sequencing was performed on PBMCs. The chain has TRBV28 and TRBJ2-3, with 13 positions matching TRBD2. This TCR was recovered from a woman in her thirties or forties in good health and CMV-seronegative. In DNA, the CDR3 is TGTGCCAGCAGTTACCCAGGACTAGCGGGAGCGGGAGATACGCAGTATTTT. This gives the protein CASSYPGLAGAGDTQYF.